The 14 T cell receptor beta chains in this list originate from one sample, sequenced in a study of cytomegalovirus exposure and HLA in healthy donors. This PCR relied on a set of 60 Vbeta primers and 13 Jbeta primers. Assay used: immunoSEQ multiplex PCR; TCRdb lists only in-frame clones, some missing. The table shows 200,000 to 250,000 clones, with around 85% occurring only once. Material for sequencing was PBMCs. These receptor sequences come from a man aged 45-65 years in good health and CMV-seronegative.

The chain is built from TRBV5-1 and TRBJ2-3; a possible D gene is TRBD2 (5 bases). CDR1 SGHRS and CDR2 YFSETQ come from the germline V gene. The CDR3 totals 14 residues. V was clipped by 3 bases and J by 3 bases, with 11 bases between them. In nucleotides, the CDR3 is TGCGCCAGCAGCTACGGTACTAGAACAGATACGCAGTATTTT. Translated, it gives CASSYGTRTDTQYF.

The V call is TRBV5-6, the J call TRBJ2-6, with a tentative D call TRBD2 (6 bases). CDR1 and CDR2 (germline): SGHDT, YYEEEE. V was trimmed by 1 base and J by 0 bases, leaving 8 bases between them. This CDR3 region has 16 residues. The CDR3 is CASSLRAGSGANVLTF. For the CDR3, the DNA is TGTGCCAGCAGCTTGAGAGCGGGCTCTGGGGCCAACGTCCTGACTTTC.

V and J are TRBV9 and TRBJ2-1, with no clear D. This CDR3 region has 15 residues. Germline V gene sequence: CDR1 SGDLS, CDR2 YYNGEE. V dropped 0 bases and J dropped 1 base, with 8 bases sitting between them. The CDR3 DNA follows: TGTGCCAGCAGCGTAGAAGGCAGGTCCTACAATGAGCAGTTCTTC. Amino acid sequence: CASSVEGRSYNEQFF.

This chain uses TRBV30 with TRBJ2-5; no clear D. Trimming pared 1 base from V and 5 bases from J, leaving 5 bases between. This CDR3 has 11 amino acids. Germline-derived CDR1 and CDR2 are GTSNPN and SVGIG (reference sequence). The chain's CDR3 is CAWSASETQYF. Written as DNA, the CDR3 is TGTGCCTGGAGTGCAAGCGAGACCCAGTACTTC.

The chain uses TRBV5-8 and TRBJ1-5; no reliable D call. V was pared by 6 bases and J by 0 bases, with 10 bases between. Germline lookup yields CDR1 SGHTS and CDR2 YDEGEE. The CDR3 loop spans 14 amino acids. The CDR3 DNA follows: TGTGCCAGCACCCCGTGGAGTAGCAATCAGCCCCAGCATTTT. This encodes CASTPWSSNQPQHF.

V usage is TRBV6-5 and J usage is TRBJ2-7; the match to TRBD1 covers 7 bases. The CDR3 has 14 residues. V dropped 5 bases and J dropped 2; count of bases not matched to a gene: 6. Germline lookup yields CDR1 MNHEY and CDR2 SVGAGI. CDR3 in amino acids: CASSNPGTAYEQYF. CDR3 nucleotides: TGTGCCAGCAGTAACCCCGGGACAGCCTACGAGCAGTACTTC.

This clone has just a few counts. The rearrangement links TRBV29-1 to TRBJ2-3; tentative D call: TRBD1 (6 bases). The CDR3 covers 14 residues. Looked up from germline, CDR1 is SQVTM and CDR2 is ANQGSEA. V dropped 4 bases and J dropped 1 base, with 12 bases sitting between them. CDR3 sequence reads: CSVGVPGGTDTQYF. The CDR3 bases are TGCAGCGTTGGGGTCCCAGGGGGCACAGATACGCAGTATTTT.

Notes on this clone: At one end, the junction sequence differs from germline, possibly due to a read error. CDR3 DNA: TGTGCCACCAGCGGAGAAGCGGGACAGGACACCTACGAGCAGTACTTC. Protein: CATSGEAGQDTYEQYF. The rearrangement links TRBV15 to TRBJ2-7; D is perhaps TRBD1 (8 bases). The CDR3 contains 16 residues. Germline V CDR1 and CDR2: LNHNV, YYDKDF (reference sequence).

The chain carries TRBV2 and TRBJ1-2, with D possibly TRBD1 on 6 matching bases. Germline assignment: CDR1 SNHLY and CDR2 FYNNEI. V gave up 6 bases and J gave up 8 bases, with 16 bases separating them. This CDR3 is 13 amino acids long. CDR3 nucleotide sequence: TGTGCCAGCAGCCTGGTGGAGGGGGGGGGCTACACCTTC. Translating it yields CASSLVEGGGYTF.

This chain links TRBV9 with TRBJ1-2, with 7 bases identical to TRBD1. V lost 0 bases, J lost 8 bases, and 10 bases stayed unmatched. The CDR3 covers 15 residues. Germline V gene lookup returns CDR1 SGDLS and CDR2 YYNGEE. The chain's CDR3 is CASSVALSGGVGYTF. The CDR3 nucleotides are TGTGCCAGCAGCGTAGCTCTTTCAGGGGGTGTGGGCTACACCTTC. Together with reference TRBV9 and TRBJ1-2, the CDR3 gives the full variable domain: DSGVTQTPKHLITATGQRVTLRCSPRSGDLSVYWYQQSLDQGLQFLIQYYNGEERAKGNILERFSAQQFPDLHSELNLSSLELGDSALYFCASSVALSGGVGYTFGSGTRLTVV.

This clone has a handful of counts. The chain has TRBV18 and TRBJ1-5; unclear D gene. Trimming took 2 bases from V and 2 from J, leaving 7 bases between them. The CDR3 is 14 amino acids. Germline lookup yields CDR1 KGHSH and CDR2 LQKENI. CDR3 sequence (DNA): TGTGCCAGCTCACCATATACGGGCAATCAGCCCCAGCATTTT. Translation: CASSPYTGNQPQHF.

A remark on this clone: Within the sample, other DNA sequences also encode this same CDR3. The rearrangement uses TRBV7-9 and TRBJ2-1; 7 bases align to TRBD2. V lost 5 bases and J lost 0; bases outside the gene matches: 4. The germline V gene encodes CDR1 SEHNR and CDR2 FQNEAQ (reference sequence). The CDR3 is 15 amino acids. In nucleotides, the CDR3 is TGTGCCAGCAGCCTGGGGGGGGGCTCCTACAATGAGCAGTTCTTC. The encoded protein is CASSLGGGSYNEQFF. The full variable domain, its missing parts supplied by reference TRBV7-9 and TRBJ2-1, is DTGVSQNPRHKITKRGQNVTFRCDPISEHNRLYWYRQTLGQGPEFLTYFQNEAQLEKSRLLSDRFSAERPKGSFSTLEIQRTEQGDSAMYLCASSLGGGSYNEQFFGPGTRLTVL.

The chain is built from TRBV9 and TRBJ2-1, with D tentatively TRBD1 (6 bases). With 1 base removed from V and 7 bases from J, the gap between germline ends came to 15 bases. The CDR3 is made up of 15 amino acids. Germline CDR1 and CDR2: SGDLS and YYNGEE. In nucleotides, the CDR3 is TGTGCCAGCAGCGTAAGGGACACCCAGGGGAATGAGCAGTTCTTC. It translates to CASSVRDTQGNEQFF. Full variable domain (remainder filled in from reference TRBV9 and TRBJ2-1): DSGVTQTPKHLITATGQRVTLRCSPRSGDLSVYWYQQSLDQGLQFLIQYYNGEERAKGNILERFSAQQFPDLHSELNLSSLELGDSALYFCASSVRDTQGNEQFFGPGTRLTVL.

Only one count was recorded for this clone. CDR3 bases: TGTGCCAGCAGGCGCGGAGATAAAGAGACCCAGTACTTC. It specifies CASRRGDKETQYF. The chain couples TRBV27 to TRBJ2-5, with no clear D. The CDR3 loop spans 13 amino acids. The V end was cut by 6 bases, the J end by 3 bases, with 11 bases between. The V gene's germline CDR1 is MNHEY and CDR2 SMNVEV (reference sequence).